This passage covers 2 T cell receptor beta chains from one sample sequenced in a study of T cell responses to AZD1222 COVID-19 vaccine. TCRdb keeps only in-frame clones here, not all; method: immunoSEQ multiplex PCR. The sample holds 95,000 to 120,000 clones, about nine tenths seen once. The specimen was peripheral blood, collected 28 days after the second AZD1222 dose. The receptors were sampled from an adult who received the AZD1222 COVID-19 vaccine.

J is TRBJ1-1 and V is TRBV6-6; D remains ambiguous. The germline V gene has CDR1 MNHNY and CDR2 SVGAGI (reference sequence). Trimming stripped 5 bases from V and 5 bases from J, with 27 bases between. The CDR3 consists of 18 residues. The CDR3, as DNA: TGTGCCAGCAGTCCACCCGAGGGAAGGGCTGGGGTACTAACTGAAGCTTTCTTT. Translation: CASSPPEGRAGVLTEAFF.

This rearrangement joins TRBV9 to TRBJ2-7; D is possibly TRBD1 (6 bases). V dropped 3 bases and J dropped 3 bases, with 19 bases sitting between them. The CDR3 consists of 16 residues. CDR1 and CDR2 (germline): SGDLS, YYNGEE. The CDR3 DNA reads TGTGCCAGCAGCGCCCAACCTACCGGGACACTCTACGAGCAGTACTTC. It codes for CASSAQPTGTLYEQYF.